This T cell receptor beta chain was identified during a study of CD8+ T cells in alopecia areata (dated by TCRdb to 2016 to 2019). Describing the broader study: High-throughput TCRbeta sequencing was used to examine T cell clonal expansion in alopecia areata in both the C3H/HeJ mouse model and human patients. Scalp tissue and sorted CD4+ and CD8+ peripheral blood T cells from patchy and totalis/universalis alopecia areata patients and from healthy controls were covered by human TCRbeta sequencing. Scalp clonality was compared across normal scalp (n=4), patchy alopecia areata scalp (n=8), and alopecia totalis/universalis scalp (n=8). RNA came from the PAXgene miRNA kit for fixed scalp, the miRNeasy kit for PBMCs, and the RNeasy kit for mouse skin. immunoSEQ multiplex PCR using 35 Vbeta forward primers and 13 Jbeta reverse primers was used to amplify TCRbeta CDR3 regions. Overall results and qualifications from the work: Compared with mice, TCR sequences shared between patients were less clear, possibly partly because of HLA diversity across the patient population. Higher clonality and more expanded CD8+ clones were observed in lesional scalp than in normal scalp, particularly in alopecia totalis/universalis, a finding suggestive of antigenic drive. Scalp TCR repertoire analysis is complicated because resident alphabeta T cells in normal human skin are also sequenced, whereas mouse skin is dominated by gammadelta T cells.

The method was the immunoSEQ multiplex PCR assay. To provide template for TCR sequencing, every sample had RNA extracted and reverse transcribed into cDNA. SuperScript III was used to make first-strand cDNA, primed with a 2:1 mix of oligo-dT and random hexamers. A synthetic immune receptor repertoire was used to assess amplification bias, and residual bias was removed computationally. Under the source paper's analysis protocol: Raw reads were preprocessed to remove errors, and CDR3 was defined according to IMGT conventions as the region from the conserved cysteine to phenylalanine. Clonality was computed as 1 minus the Shannon entropy, with the entropy normalized by log2 of the number of productive unique TCRs. Whether scalp clones were CD4 or CD8 was inferred by matching scalp TCRbeta sequences against CD4 and CD8 repertoires sorted from blood. TCRdb provides this immuneACCESS table in a form limited to in-frame rearrangements. Some clones are lacking; in checked studies, under half of them reflect an unresolved V gene, and why the rest are absent is not known. V, J and clone size reflect that table, while D and trimming were determined from the DNA. This sample holds around 150,000 clones; about 54% were observed only once. The top ten clonotypes cover approximately 4.8% of the sample.

This clone was observed a handful of times. It lacks a known antigen. Within one base of it there is no much larger clone, and no base qualities were kept. The germline V gene yields MDHEN for CDR1 and SYDVKM for CDR2. The CDR3, cysteine through phenylalanine, is 16 amino acids long. The entry retains the CDR3 DNA only, 48 bases that are in frame from base 1. V is clipped by 1 base and J by 0 bases, and the sequence between their germline boundaries is 10 bases long. PBMCs were separated by density centrifugation and stained for CD3, CD4 and CD8, after which CD4+ and CD8+ T cells were sorted on a FACSAria. Scalp biopsies and blood samples were provided by unaffected controls.

The chain links TRBV28 with TRBJ2-4; perhaps TRBD2 is the D gene, with 5 bases matching. This sequence originates from a human donor in good health. Sequencing was done on a sample of CD4+ T cells sorted from blood. The DNA sequence is as follows: TGTGCCAGCAGTTTATCCGGGATACTAGCCAAAAACATTCAGTACTTC. This yields the protein CASSLSGILAKNIQYF.